These 14 T cell receptor beta chains were sequenced from one sample in a study of monozygotic twins with inflammatory bowel disease. With the 5' RACE reads reprocessed, TCRdb shows one record per CDR3 protein and no DNA. The listing contains about 210,000 distinct CDR3 sequences. Sequencing used blood. The source of these receptors is a human donor with ulcerative colitis or Crohn's disease, or a healthy co-twin of an affected twin (not recorded which).

V and J are TRBV7-9 and TRBJ1-1. Germline CDR1 and CDR2: SEHNR and FQNEAQ (reference sequence). This CDR3 spans 13 amino acids. The chain's CDR3 is CASSLVEDTEAFF.

The chain is built from TRBV7-8 and TRBJ2-1; TCRdb designates TRBD2, a call that cannot be tested without DNA. Germline CDR1 and CDR2: SGHVS and FQNEAQ. This CDR3 is built from 17 residues. The CDR3 sequence is CASSLELGTSGRNEQFF.

The chain couples TRBV9 to TRBJ2-5. CDR1 SGDLS and CDR2 YYNGEE come from the germline V gene. The CDR3 loop spans 13 amino acids. This CDR3 reads CASSVAELETQYF.

J is TRBJ1-5 and V is TRBV12-3 or TRBV12-4; TCRdb calls TRBD1, which cannot be checked without DNA. The CDR3 has 13 amino acids. This CDR3 reads CASSKTGDQPQHF.

The chain uses TRBV3-1 and TRBJ2-1; TCRdb's D call, TRBD2, is unchecked because there is no DNA. Germline V gives CDR1 LGHDT, CDR2 YNNKEL (reference sequence). CDR3 length equals 14 residues. CDR3 sequence reads: CASSQVAGASEQFF.

The chain combines TRBV7-9 with TRBJ2-5; TCRdb picks TRBD1, but there is no DNA to check that call. Germline CDR1 is SEHNR and CDR2 is FQNEAQ (reference sequence). The CDR3 covers 17 residues. This CDR3 reads CASSLVSKRGGFETQYF.

The chain has TRBV19 and TRBJ1-5; TCRdb picks TRBD1, but there is no DNA to check that call. The CDR3 has 15 residues. Germline assignment: CDR1 LNHDA and CDR2 SQIVND (reference sequence). The CDR3 is CASTRTGGGGQPQHF.

J is TRBJ2-2 and V is TRBV18; with no DNA, the TCRdb D assignment of TRBD1 cannot be verified. CDR1 is KGHSH and CDR2 is LQKENI in the germline V gene. CDR3 length: 16 residues. CDR3 loop: CASQISGTGHTGELFF.

The chain couples TRBV6-5 to TRBJ2-5; the TRBD2 assignment by TCRdb is unverifiable without DNA. Germline values: CDR1 MNHEY, CDR2 SVGAGI. The length of the CDR3 is 13 residues. The CDR3 loop is CASTPSGEETQYF.

The rearrangement joins TRBV6-2 or TRBV6-3 to TRBJ2-1; TCRdb's assignment of TRBD2 cannot be checked, as there is no DNA. The germline gives CDR1 MNHEY, CDR2 SVGEGT. The CDR3 loop spans 15 amino acids. The CDR3: CASGNPSGRTHEQFF.

The chain couples TRBV5-6 to TRBJ1-1; the D gene TCRdb calls, TRBD1, cannot be checked with no DNA. The CDR3 runs 14 residues. Germline values: CDR1 SGHDT, CDR2 YYEEEE. The CDR3 protein is CASSLGGGGAKAFF.

The V gene is TRBV12-3 or TRBV12-4, the J gene TRBJ1-1; TCRdb outputs TRBD1, but without DNA this stays unchecked. The CDR3 runs to 12 residues. CDR3 in amino acids: CASNPLGPEAFF.

The rearrangement joins TRBV9 to TRBJ1-4; without DNA, the TCRdb call of TRBD1 cannot be checked. The CDR3 sequence is 16 residues long. Germline assignment: CDR1 SGDLS and CDR2 YYNGEE. The CDR3 region is CASSRDRASTNEKLFF.

The J gene is TRBJ2-7, the V gene TRBV7-2; TCRdb indicates TRBD1, and absent DNA this call remains unverified. CDR3 size: 16 residues. Germline loops: CDR1 SGHTA, CDR2 FQGNSA. This CDR3 is CASSSPRGVPLYEQYF.